One and the same sample provided the 6 T cell receptor beta chains below, sequenced in a study of T cells in Graves' hyperthyroidism and ophthalmopathy. RNA transcripts were the template for amplifying TCR beta CDR3 regions. Researchers ran a first-round RT-PCR on the TCR CDR3 using the HTBI primer set. TCRdb reprocessed the multiplex PCR reads via MiXCR and lists one record per CDR3 protein. Of about 410,000 distinct CDR3 sequences listed, roughly 15% are singletons. Sequencing was performed on blood. These receptors were obtained from a woman aged 30 to 39 with Graves' ophthalmopathy.

This clonotype has at least ten counts. The genes are TRBV12-3 or TRBV12-4 and TRBJ1-2, with D uncertain. V was clipped by 2 bases and J by 4 bases, with 5 bases between them. The length of the CDR3 is 12 residues. CDR3 in amino acids: CASSLQIYGYTF. CDR3 nucleotides: TGTGCCAGCAGTTTACAGATCTATGGCTACACCTTC.

This clonotype appeared many times. The gene calls are TRBV27 and TRBJ2-1; perhaps TRBD2 as D (5 bases). The CDR3 spans 14 residues. Trimming took 5 bases from V and 5 from J, leaving 13 bases between them. Germline V gene sequence: CDR1 MNHEY, CDR2 SMNVEV (reference sequence). The CDR3 protein is CASSPRRPHNEQFF. The CDR3 region has the DNA TGTGCCAGCAGTCCCCGGAGGCCACACAATGAGCAGTTCTTC.

This clonotype was seen ten or more times. This chain joins TRBV20-1 and TRBJ1-5, with D unresolved. V shed 5 bases and J shed 7 bases, with 15 bases lying between them. Germline lookup yields CDR1 DFQATT and CDR2 SNEGSKA (reference sequence). The CDR3 contains 13 residues. The CDR3 sequence: CSAGWRVGQPQHF. The CDR3, as DNA: TGCAGTGCTGGGTGGAGGGTTGGCCAGCCCCAGCATTTT.

This clonotype was picked up many times. The gene calls are TRBV11-2 and TRBJ1-1, with no clear D. V was clipped by 2 bases and J by 2 bases, with 12 bases between them. From germline, CDR1 is SGHAT and CDR2 FQNNGV. The CDR3 consists of 15 residues. This CDR3 reads CASSLISGINTEAFF. Written as DNA, the CDR3 is TGTGCCAGCAGCTTAATCTCGGGTATTAACACTGAAGCTTTCTTT.

This clonotype showed up many times. The chain couples TRBV28 to TRBJ2-7; D call uncertain. Trimming pared 3 bases from V and 2 bases from J, leaving 8 bases between. The CDR3 sequence is 13 residues long. From germline, CDR1 is MDHEN and CDR2 SYDVKM. CDR3 loop: CASSFVSTYEQYF. DNA of the CDR3: TGTGCCAGCAGTTTCGTGTCAACCTACGAGCAGTACTTC.

The sample holds many counts of this clonotype. This rearrangement joins TRBV5-1 to TRBJ2-4, with D maybe TRBD2 (5 bases). Deletions cut 10 bases from V and 2 bases from J, with 13 bases between. Germline assignment: CDR1 SGHRS and CDR2 YFSETQ. The CDR3 sequence is 13 residues long. Here the CDR3 DNA reads TGCGCCTCCTCGTTCGGGACCAAAAACATTCAGTACTTC. Translating it yields CASSFGTKNIQYF.